This TCR beta chain was identified in a study of T cell responses to AZD1222 COVID-19 vaccine. The study, taken as a whole, reports: An increase in Spike-specific TCR breadth and depth was observed after two AZD1222 doses. The donor cohort was predominantly white British with a female majority, and clonal diversity may have been underestimated. At baseline, just a handful of AZD1222 recipients tested seropositive.

This CDR3 has 17 residues. Germline V gene sequence: CDR1 SGDLS, CDR2 YYNGEE. Trimming took off 2 bases at V and 4 bases at J, with 18 bases between the two ends. On this clone: Its specificity is unknown.

Only in-frame clones appear in the TCRdb table, and some are missing; sequencing was by immunoSEQ multiplex PCR. The sample yields tens of thousands of clones, 75% to 90% seen once. V and J are TRBV9 and TRBJ2-2; D is possibly TRBD2 (6 bases). The receptor comes from an adult who received the AZD1222 COVID-19 vaccine. The starting material was peripheral blood, obtained 28 days after the second AZD1222 dose. The CDR3 DNA is TGTGCCAGCAGCGTTAATAATCCGGGAGCTACCACCGGGGAGCTGTTTTTT. It codes for CASSVNNPGATTGELFF.